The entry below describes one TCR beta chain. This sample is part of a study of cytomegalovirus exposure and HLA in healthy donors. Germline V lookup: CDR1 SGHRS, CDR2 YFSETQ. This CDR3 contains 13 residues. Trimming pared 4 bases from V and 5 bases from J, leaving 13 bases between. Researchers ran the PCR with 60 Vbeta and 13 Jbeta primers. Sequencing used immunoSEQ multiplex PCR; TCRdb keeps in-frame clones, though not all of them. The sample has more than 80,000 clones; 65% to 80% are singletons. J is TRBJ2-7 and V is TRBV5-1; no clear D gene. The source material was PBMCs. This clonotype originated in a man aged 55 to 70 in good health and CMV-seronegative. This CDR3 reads CASSVGPGNEQYV. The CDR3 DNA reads TGCGCCAGCAGCGTAGGCCCAGGCAACGAGCAGTACGTC.